This T cell receptor beta chain stems from a study of T-cell memory formation after mild COVID-19. Study findings and constraints: Contracting CD8+ clones were enriched in EMRA, CD4+ mainly in CM and EM.

Remarks on this clonotype: What it recognizes is unknown.

5'RACE primed from the constant segment yielded TCR alpha and TCR beta cDNA libraries bearing sample barcodes and UMIs. TCRdb itself ran the 5' RACE reads through MiXCR, one entry per CDR3 protein. Of roughly 370,000 distinct CDR3 sequences in the sample, approximately 15% were seen once. The CDR3 runs 14 residues. After removal of 6 bases from V and 7 bases from J, the junction contained 5 bases not matched to a gene. The sample comprised PBMCs or a T cell subset sorted from them (not recorded which). The V gene is TRBV12-3 or TRBV12-4, the J gene TRBJ1-5; 11 nucleotides line up with TRBD1. This TCR was recovered from a young man who had mild COVID-19 (a few samples of this study predate the infection). Cell type and time point are not known. The CDR3 bases are TGTGCCAGCAGCTCGGACAGGGGGCGACAGCCCCAGCATTTT. Translation gives CASSSDRGRQPQHF.